This TCR beta chain was recorded in a study of response to subunit inactivated influenza vaccine. The study's findings and limits: Few new T cells, the authors suggested, are recruited by each seasonal influenza vaccination.

This clonotype was recorded at least ten times. Its antigen is not identified. Via MiXCR, TCRdb re-called the RT-PCR reads, giving one row per CDR3 protein. The sample lists over 150,000 distinct CDR3 sequences; approximately 14% were seen once. V was clipped by 0 bases and J by 4 bases; unmatched bases: 6. The CDR3 totals 15 residues. Germline loops: CDR1 SQVTM, CDR2 ANQGSEA. The clonotype originates from a man aged 50 to 60 who received an inactivated influenza vaccine. The sequencing used CD8+ T cells sorted from PBMCs, collected about 5 days after vaccination. The V and J genes are TRBV29-1 and TRBJ2-1; the match to TRBD1 covers 7 bases. CDR3 coding DNA: TGCAGCGTTGAAGATCCGGGACAGCCTTACAATGAGCAGTTCTTC. It encodes CSVEDPGQPYNEQFF.